These 16 T cell receptor beta chains came from one sample sequenced in a study of early T cells in non-severe SARS-CoV-2 infection. TCRdb re-analysed the 5' RACE reads in MiXCR, keeping a single row per CDR3 protein. The table records around 50,000 distinct CDR3 sequences, over 10% of them present only once. Input material: whole blood. These receptor sequences come from an adult who was a healthcare worker with PCR-confirmed SARS-CoV-2 infection or an uninfected control (not recorded which).

This clonotype has just a few counts. The chain links TRBV5-4 to TRBJ2-1; D may match TRBD1 or TRBD2 (5 bases each). Germline V lookup: CDR1 SGHNT, CDR2 YYREEE (reference sequence). The V end was cut by 2 bases, the J end by 4 bases, with 10 bases between. The CDR3 spans 14 residues. The CDR3 DNA sequence: TGTGCCAGCAGCTTTACCGGGGCTTACAATGAGCAGTTCTTC. Encoded protein: CASSFTGAYNEQFF.

This clonotype was seen at least ten times. The chain uses TRBV6-6 and TRBJ2-7; 12 nucleotides line up with TRBD2. The CDR3 covers 15 residues. Germline V gene lookup returns CDR1 MNHNY and CDR2 SVGAGI (reference sequence). Trimming removed 5 bases from V and 0 bases from J; junction bases left unmatched: 2. As DNA, the CDR3 is TGTGCCAGCAGTGGACTAGCGGGGAGCTCCTACGAGCAGTACTTC. Translated, it gives CASSGLAGSSYEQYF.

With respect to this clonotype: This may come from a read error, since a much larger clone is one base off. The genes are TRBV11-2 and TRBJ2-2, with a possible D match to TRBD2 (5 bases). CDR3 length: 14 amino acids. From germline, CDR1 is SGHAT and CDR2 FQNNGV. This CDR3 is CASSSMLNTGEPFF. The CDR3 DNA is TGTGCCAGCAGCTCGATGCTGAACACCGGGGAGCCGTTTTTT.

This clonotype showed up many times. The genes are TRBV29-1 and TRBJ2-7, with D possibly TRBD1 on 5 matching bases. The V end lost 1 base, the J end lost 3 bases, and 7 bases lay between the germline ends. Germline values: CDR1 SQVTM, CDR2 ANQGSEA. The CDR3 runs to 12 residues. The DNA of the CDR3 is TGCAGCGTTGAAGGAACAGGCTACGAGCAGTACTTC. Translation gives CSVEGTGYEQYF.

This clonotype was seen ten or more times. The genes are TRBV19 and TRBJ2-1; D remains unclear. The CDR3 length is 15 residues. Trimming removed 5 bases at V and 2 bases at J, with 13 bases between. Germline CDR1 is LNHDA and CDR2 is SQIVND (reference sequence). The chain's CDR3 is CASSVAKLPYNEQFF. The CDR3 nucleotides are TGTGCCAGTAGTGTAGCTAAGCTCCCCTACAATGAGCAGTTCTTC.

The V call is TRBV4-1, the J call TRBJ2-5; the match to TRBD2 covers 8 bases. V was clipped by 0 bases and J by 2 bases; unmatched bases: 11. The germline CDR1 and CDR2 sequences are MGHRA and YSYEKL. This CDR3 is built from 18 residues. DNA for the CDR3: TGCGCCAGCAGCCAAGACCGCCTAGCGGGCGTTATACAAGAGACCCAGTACTTC. The encoded protein is CASSQDRLAGVIQETQYF.

On this clonotype: A much larger clone lies a single base off, so this may be a read error. V gene TRBV5-1 combines with J gene TRBJ2-7, with D perhaps matching TRBD1 or TRBD2 (5 bases each). Germline V gene sequence: CDR1 SGHRS, CDR2 YFSETQ. The CDR3 loop spans 14 amino acids. DNA of the CDR3: TGCACCAGCAGCTTGGGGCGTTCGGGGTACGAGCAGTACTTC. Translating gives CTSSLGRSGYEQYF.

In the case of this clonotype: A read error is possible here, since a much larger clone lies one base away. The J gene is TRBJ1-3, the V gene TRBV29-1; D is undetermined. This CDR3 contains 13 residues. Germline V lookup: CDR1 SQVTM, CDR2 ANQGSEA. V lost 6 bases and J lost 4, with 13 bases in between. The DNA for the CDR3 is TGCAGCGTGGTGTCAGGCGGAGGAAACACCATATATTTT. Amino acids: CSVVSGGGNTIYF.

There are many counts of this clonotype. The rearrangement joins TRBV19 to TRBJ2-7; D may match TRBD1 or TRBD2 (5 bases each). The V gene's germline CDR1 is LNHDA and CDR2 SQIVND (reference sequence). The length of the CDR3 is 18 residues. Trimming pared 9 bases from V and 2 bases from J, leaving 29 bases between. CDR3 in amino acids: CASSGGDPSIVSPYEQYF. DNA for the CDR3: TGTGCCAGCAGTGGTGGGGACCCTAGCATTGTATCGCCCTACGAGCAGTACTTC.

The table lists this clonotype with many counts. The chain couples TRBV30 to TRBJ1-5, with no clear D. CDR1 is GTSNPN, CDR2 SVGIG, per germline (reference sequence). This CDR3 contains 15 residues. Trimming cost V 0 bases and J 2 bases, with 11 bases left between them. CDR3 nucleotide sequence: TGTGCCTGGAGTGTAGGCCAGGTCGGCAATCAGCCCCAGCATTTT. Its translation is CAWSVGQVGNQPQHF.

The CDR3 loop is CASSYLARGMGEETQYF. CDR3 DNA sequence: TGTGCCAGCAGTTACCTTGCCAGGGGCATGGGAGAGGAGACCCAGTACTTC. The chain combines TRBV6-6 with TRBJ2-5; D is possibly TRBD1 (6 bases). Trimming shortened V by 2 bases and J by 5 bases, and 21 bases separated the two germline ends. The CDR3 loop spans 17 amino acids. Germline V gene lookup returns CDR1 MNHNY and CDR2 SVGAGI (reference sequence).

This clonotype has at least ten counts. The V and J genes are TRBV7-9 and TRBJ2-2; 7 nucleotides line up with TRBD2. Germline trimming cut 5 bases from V and 2 bases from J; bases unmatched to any gene: 8. CDR1 is SEHNR and CDR2 is FQNEAQ in the germline V gene (reference sequence). The CDR3 sequence is 16 residues long. The CDR3 is CASSPRGSTNTGELFF. CDR3 DNA: TGTGCCAGCAGCCCCCGCGGGAGTACTAACACCGGGGAGCTGTTTTTT.

Ten or more counts support this clonotype. The chain couples TRBV11-2 to TRBJ2-1, with 7 nucleotides matching TRBD2. The CDR3 is made up of 15 amino acids. CDR1 is SGHAT, CDR2 FQNNGV, per germline. The trim removed 3 bases at V and 6 bases at J, leaving 8 bases unmatched. The chain's CDR3 is CASSFGLEGPNEQFF. The DNA of the CDR3 is TGTGCCAGCAGCTTCGGACTAGAGGGGCCCAATGAGCAGTTCTTC. The entire variable domain, with the rest obtained from reference TRBV11-2 and TRBJ2-1, is as follows: EAGVAQSPRYKIIEKRQSVAFWCNPISGHATLYWYQQILGQGPKLLIQFQNNGVVDDSQLPKDRFSAERLKGVDSTLKIQPAKLEDSAVYLCASSFGLEGPNEQFFGPGTRLTVL.

This clonotype came up a few times. The chain combines TRBV28 with TRBJ2-3; perhaps D is TRBD1 or TRBD2 (5 bases each). Looked up from germline, CDR1 is MDHEN and CDR2 is SYDVKM. This CDR3 has 13 residues. The ends were cut back, 2 bases at V and 14 bases at J, with 17 bases in the middle. The CDR3 DNA reads as TGTGCCAGCAGTTTACTGGGACCCCAAGAGCGGTATTTT. Translating it yields CASSLLGPQERYF. Full variable domain (remainder filled in from reference TRBV28 and TRBJ2-3): DVKVTQSSRYLVKRTGEKVFLECVQDMDHENMFWYRQDPGLGLRLIYFSYDVKMKEKGDIPEGYSVSREKKERFSLILESASTNQTSMYLCASSLLGPQERYFGPGTRLTVL.

J is TRBJ1-6 and V is TRBV28; D is perhaps TRBD1 (5 bases). The V end was cut by 6 bases, the J end by 11 bases, with 14 bases between. The CDR3 is 13 amino acids. CDR1 and CDR2 (germline): MDHEN, SYDVKM. The CDR3 loop reads CASRRGSWAPLHF. The CDR3 nucleotides are TGTGCCAGCAGGAGGGGATCGTGGGCACCCCTCCACTTT.

This clonotype was seen many times. The chain uses TRBV18 and TRBJ2-1, with D possibly TRBD2 on 5 matching bases. The V end lost 4 bases, the J end lost 7 bases, and 14 bases lay between the germline ends. This CDR3 is 14 amino acids long. Germline V CDR1 and CDR2: KGHSH, LQKENI. This CDR3 reads CASSQLEAANEQFF. CDR3 sequence (DNA): TGTGCCAGCTCACAACTGGAAGCGGCAAATGAGCAGTTCTTC.